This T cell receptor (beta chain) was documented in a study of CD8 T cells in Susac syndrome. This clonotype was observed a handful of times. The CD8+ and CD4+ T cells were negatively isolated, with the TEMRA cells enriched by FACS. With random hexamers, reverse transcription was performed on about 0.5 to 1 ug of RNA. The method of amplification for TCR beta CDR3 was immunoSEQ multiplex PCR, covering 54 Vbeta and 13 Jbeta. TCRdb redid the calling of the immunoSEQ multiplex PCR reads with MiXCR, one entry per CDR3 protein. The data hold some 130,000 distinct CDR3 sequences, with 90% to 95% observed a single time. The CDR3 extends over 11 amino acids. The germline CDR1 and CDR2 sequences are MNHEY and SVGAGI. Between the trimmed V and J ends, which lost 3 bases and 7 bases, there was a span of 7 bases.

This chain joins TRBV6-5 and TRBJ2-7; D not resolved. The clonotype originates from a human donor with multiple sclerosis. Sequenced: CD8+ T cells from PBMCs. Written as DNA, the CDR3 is TGTGCCAGCAGTTATTCCCGGGAGCAGTACTTC. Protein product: CASSYSREQYF.